Below, 3 T cell receptor beta chains from the same sample are listed, as sequenced in a study of early T cells in non-severe SARS-CoV-2 infection. TCRdb reprocessed the 5' RACE reads via MiXCR and lists one record per CDR3 protein. Among around 77,000 distinct CDR3 sequences listed, around 13% were seen once. Here the sequenced sample was whole blood, taken at baseline. The receptor set was obtained from an adult who was a healthcare worker with PCR-confirmed SARS-CoV-2 infection or an uninfected control (not recorded which).

This chain connects TRBV4-2 to TRBJ2-3; 8 bases line up with TRBD2. Unmatched junction bases numbered 3, after V lost 3 bases and J lost 1 base. The germline CDR1 and CDR2 sequences are LGHNA and YNFKEQ. The CDR3 is 15 residues long. The CDR3 protein is CASSQASGRTDTQYF. In nucleotides, the CDR3 is TGTGCCAGCAGCCAGGCTAGCGGGCGCACAGATACGCAGTATTTT.

The chain carries TRBV4-2 and TRBJ2-7; D call uncertain. Per the germline V gene, CDR1 is LGHNA and CDR2 is YNFKEQ. The CDR3 has 15 amino acids. V shed 4 bases and J shed 2 bases, with 15 bases lying between them. For the CDR3, the DNA is TGTGCCAGCAGCCGGCAAGATAAGCGCGCCTACGAGCAGTACTTC. It is translated as CASSRQDKRAYEQYF.

The V call is TRBV20-1, the J call TRBJ2-7; 9 bases map to TRBD2. The CDR3 runs to 15 residues. The junction had 5 bases not matched to a gene; V was cut back by 0 bases and J by 2 bases. CDR1 is DFQATT, CDR2 SNEGSKA, per germline (reference sequence). In DNA form, the CDR3 reads TGCAGTGCTAGAGATGTGGCTAGCGGGACCTACGAGCAGTACTTC. This gives the protein CSARDVASGTYEQYF.